The entry below describes one T cell receptor beta chain. This sample is drawn from a study of radiotherapy plus CTLA-4 blockade in lung cancer. Focal radiation and CTLA-4 blockade (ipilimumab) were tested in chemo-refractory metastatic non-small-cell lung cancer patients. Sequenced by immunoSEQ multiplex PCR; TCRdb stores in-frame clones only, minus some. The sample yields 60,000 or so clones, around 80% seen once. Germline CDR1 SEHNR, CDR2 FQNEAQ (reference sequence). The CDR3 is 12 residues long. V was trimmed by 1 base and J by 9 bases, leaving 7 bases between them. This rearrangement joins TRBV7-9 to TRBJ1-5; D ambiguous. The sequence was obtained from a human donor with non-small cell lung cancer who had a partial response to radiotherapy plus ipilimumab. Sequences were derived from peripheral blood, sampled from a patient treated with radiotherapy plus ipilimumab. This CDR3 reads CASSLDSRPQHF. In nucleotides, the CDR3 is TGTGCCAGCAGCTTAGATAGCAGGCCCCAGCATTTT.